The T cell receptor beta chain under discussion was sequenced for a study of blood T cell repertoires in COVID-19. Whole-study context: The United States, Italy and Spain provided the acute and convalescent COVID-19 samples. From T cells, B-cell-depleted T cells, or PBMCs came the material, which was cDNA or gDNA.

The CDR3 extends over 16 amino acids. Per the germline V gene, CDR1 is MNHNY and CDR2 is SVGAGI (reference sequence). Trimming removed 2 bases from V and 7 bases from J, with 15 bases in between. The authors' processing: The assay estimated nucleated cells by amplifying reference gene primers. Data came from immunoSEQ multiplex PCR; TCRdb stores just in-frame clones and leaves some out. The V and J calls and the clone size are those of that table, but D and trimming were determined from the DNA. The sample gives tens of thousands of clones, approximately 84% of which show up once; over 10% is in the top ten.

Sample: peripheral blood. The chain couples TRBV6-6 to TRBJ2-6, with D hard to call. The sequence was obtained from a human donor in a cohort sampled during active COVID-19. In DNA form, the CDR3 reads TGTGCCAGCAGTTACACCATCGGTTCACGAGCCAACGTCCTGACTTTC. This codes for CASSYTIGSRANVLTF.